One and the same sample provided the 13 T cell receptor beta chains below, sequenced in a study of T cells in Graves' hyperthyroidism and ophthalmopathy. Amplified regions were TCR beta CDR3 sequences from RNA transcripts. HTBI primers were employed in a first-round RT-PCR of the TCR CDR3. Each CDR3 protein is one row after TCRdb ran MiXCR on the multiplex PCR reads. The data show about 500,000 distinct CDR3 sequences, approximately 15% seen once. Source material: blood. The source is a woman aged 18-29 years with Graves' hyperthyroidism.

This clonotype was counted ten times or more. The genes are TRBV6-5 and TRBJ2-1; D remains unclear. The CDR3 extends over 13 amino acids. The germline CDR1 and CDR2 sequences are MNHEY and SVGAGI. V lost 2 bases, J lost 4 bases, and 6 bases lay in between. DNA of the CDR3: TGTGCCAGCAGTTACGAAGGGTACAATGAGCAGTTCTTC. Its translation is CASSYEGYNEQFF.

This clonotype was counted at least ten times. This chain connects TRBV11-2 to TRBJ2-5; perhaps TRBD2 as D (6 bases). This CDR3 has 15 residues. The V end lost 4 bases, the J end lost 5 bases, and 17 bases lay between the germline ends. Germline loops: CDR1 SGHAT, CDR2 FQNNGV. The CDR3, as DNA: TGTGCCAGCAGCTGGGGCGGAGGGCCGGGGGAGACCCAGTACTTC. This codes for CASSWGGGPGETQYF.

This clonotype was detected ten times or more. The chain couples TRBV30 to TRBJ1-1; D remains ambiguous. Trimming cost V 2 bases and J 3 bases, with 7 bases left between them. CDR1 is GTSNPN, CDR2 SVGIG, per germline (reference sequence). This CDR3 is 12 amino acids long. CDR3 coding DNA: TGTGCCTGGAGTTCAGTCTACACTGAAGCTTTCTTT. Encoded protein: CAWSSVYTEAFF.

The table lists this clonotype with many counts. The chain combines TRBV30 with TRBJ2-1; TRBD2 matches 7 bases. The CDR3 covers 15 residues. The germline gives CDR1 GTSNPN, CDR2 SVGIG (reference sequence). The ends lost 3 bases at V and 6 bases at J; junction bases unmatched: 11. The CDR3 DNA is TGTGCCTGGAGGGTGGAGACGGGAGGTGGCAATGAGCAGTTCTTC. This encodes CAWRVETGGGNEQFF.

This clonotype occurred a few times. The V gene is TRBV9, the J gene TRBJ1-2; no clear D. The V gene's germline CDR1 is SGDLS and CDR2 YYNGEE. The CDR3 has 12 amino acids. Trimming took off 3 bases at V and 6 bases at J, with 9 bases between the two ends. CDR3: CASSATGNGYTF. CDR3 nucleotides: TGTGCCAGCAGCGCGACGGGGAATGGCTACACCTTC.

This clonotype was counted a single time. One junction end does not reproduce the germline sequence, and a read error may be involved. The gene calls are TRBV9 and TRBJ2-1; TRBD1 or TRBD2 may be the D gene (5 bases each). Germline CDR1 reads SGDLS; CDR2 reads YYNGEE. The CDR3 spans 15 residues. For the CDR3, the DNA is TGTGCCAGCAGCGTAGCCCCCATGTGGGGGAATGAGCAGTCCTTC. Translating gives CASSVAPMWGNEQSF.

Points on this clonotype: A much larger clone lies a single base off, so this may be a read error. The chain has TRBV20-1 and TRBJ2-2; tentatively, D is TRBD2 (7 bases). The CDR3 is 16 residues long. The germline V gene encodes CDR1 DFQATT and CDR2 SNEGSKA (reference sequence). CDR3 region: CGASLKGERGTGELFF. CDR3 coding DNA: TGCGGTGCTAGCCTAAAGGGGGAGCGGGGCACCGGGGAGCTGTTTTTT.

This clonotype was seen many times. The chain links TRBV30 to TRBJ2-7; the D is unclear. V was pared by 0 bases and J by 0 bases, with 6 bases between. The CDR3 covers 13 residues. CDR1 is GTSNPN and CDR2 is SVGIG in the germline V gene (reference sequence). In DNA, the CDR3 is TGTGCCTGGAGTGTAGCAGCCTCCTACGAGCAGTACTTC. The encoded protein is CAWSVAASYEQYF.

This clonotype has at least ten counts. V is TRBV3-1 and J is TRBJ1-2; weak D call: TRBD1 (5 bases). Germline assignment: CDR1 LGHDT and CDR2 YNNKEL (reference sequence). This CDR3 region has 15 residues. Trimming took 3 bases from V and 0 from J, leaving 11 bases between them. The CDR3 spells CASSHGGGSNYGYTF. CDR3 DNA: TGTGCCAGCAGCCACGGGGGGGGTTCTAACTATGGCTACACCTTC.

This clonotype came up many times. The rearrangement uses TRBV30 and TRBJ2-1, with TRBD2 matching 8 bases. The CDR3 runs to 15 residues. Losses at the gene ends were 1 base for V and 7 bases for J; bases not matched to a gene: 9. The germline gives CDR1 GTSNPN, CDR2 SVGIG (reference sequence). The CDR3 is CAWSDGREVQNEQFF. The CDR3 DNA is TGTGCCTGGAGTGATGGGCGGGAGGTACAGAATGAGCAGTTCTTC.

This clonotype showed up many times. The V and J genes are TRBV19 and TRBJ2-7, with a possible D match to TRBD1 (5 bases). This CDR3 has 15 residues. The V end was cut by 2 bases, the J end by 4 bases, with 15 bases between. The germline gives CDR1 LNHDA, CDR2 SQIVND (reference sequence). In nucleotides, the CDR3 is TGTGCCAGTAGTATATGGGCAGGGAAAAAGTACGAGCAGTACTTC. Its translation: CASSIWAGKKYEQYF.

This clonotype came up many times. In DNA form, the CDR3 reads TGCGCCAGCAGCACCGCGGACCGATACACTGAAGCTTTCTTT. This gives the protein CASSTADRYTEAFF. This chain uses TRBV5-1 with TRBJ1-1; D is unclear. Between the trimmed V and J ends, which lost 4 bases and 3 bases, there was a span of 13 bases. The CDR3 runs 14 residues. The germline CDR1 and CDR2 sequences are SGHRS and YFSETQ.

This clonotype was found many times. V usage is TRBV7-3 and J usage is TRBJ1-1; D gene unclear. V shed 2 bases and J shed 0 bases, with 13 bases lying between them. CDR3 length equals 16 residues. Per germline, CDR1 SGHTA and CDR2 FQGTGA. CDR3 nucleotides: TGTGCCAGCAGCTTACGGCCCATAGACATGAACACTGAAGCTTTCTTT. It codes for CASSLRPIDMNTEAFF.